This TCR beta chain is from a study of monozygotic twins with inflammatory bowel disease. On this clonotype: Its antigen remains unknown.

Whole-study findings and limits: None of the different T cell subtypes could be distinguished from one another.

Making each TCR library took 3,000 to 4,000 ng of total RNA. No DNA is given; TCRdb re-called the 5' RACE reads and lists each CDR3 protein once. This sample's table reports 150,000 to 200,000 distinct CDR3 sequences. The sample taken for sequencing was blood. This receptor was identified in a human donor with ulcerative colitis or Crohn's disease, or a healthy co-twin of an affected twin (not recorded which).

This CDR3 is CASSSPRQGDTQYF. The chain uses TRBV7-3 and TRBJ2-3; TCRdb outputs TRBD2, but without DNA this stays unchecked. The CDR3 has 14 residues. CDR1 and CDR2 (germline): SGHTA, FQGTGA.